This TCR beta chain was captured by sequencing in a study of cytomegalovirus exposure and HLA in healthy donors. Of note for this clone: What it binds is unknown.

The method was immunoSEQ multiplex PCR; TCRdb's version includes in-frame clones alone and lacks a portion of them. The data contain tens of thousands of clones, 70% to 90% of them singletons. Findings and limits, study-wide: Diagnosis of cytomegalovirus status made by the classifier reportedly showed high specificity and sensitivity.

The donors were members of the validation cohort, which comprised about 130 subjects and was separate from the first cohort of roughly 700 subjects. The CDR3 is made up of 12 amino acids. Germline CDR1 is SNHLY and CDR2 is FYNNEI. The V end lost 5 bases, the J end lost 5 bases, and 9 bases lay between the germline ends. Sequenced: PBMCs. This TCR was sampled from a woman between 18 and 30 years old in good health and CMV-seropositive. The chain couples TRBV2 to TRBJ2-5, with a possible D match to TRBD2 (6 bases). In DNA form, the CDR3 reads TGTGCCAGCAGTCCGAGCGGGGAGACCCAGTACTTC. It encodes CASSPSGETQYF. Looking up the rest from reference TRBV2 and TRBJ2-5 gives the full variable domain: EPEVTQTPSHQVTQMGQEVILRCVPISNHLYFYWYRQILGQKVEFLVSFYNNEISEKSEIFDDQFSVERPDGSNFTLKIRSTKLEDSAMYFCASSPSGETQYFGPGTRLLVL.